Listed below are T cell receptor beta chains from one sample, sequenced in a study of PD-L1 blockade in urothelial cancer. Data came from immunoSEQ multiplex PCR; TCRdb stores just in-frame clones and leaves some out. This table holds fewer than 45,000 clones, roughly 38% found once. Sequenced material: tumor tissue, taken before atezolizumab (anti-PD-L1) treatment. The receptors were gathered from a man in his 60s with urothelial cancer. Each CDR3 is given with its conserved first and last residue. A D gene is named only where the DNA matches it firmly. Clone size appears in some rows only: once, few, many, or a class for an expanded clone.

J: TRBJ1-5; size: NA; V: TRBV19; D: NA; CDR3: CASRAGIQGRQPQHF; DNA: TGTGCCAGTAGAGCCGGGATCCAGGGACGACAGCCCCAGCATTTT
J: TRBJ1-5; size: NA; V: TRBV19; D: NA; CDR3: CASSILQQSNQPQHF; DNA: TGTGCCAGTAGTATACTTCAACAATCCAATCAGCCCCAGCATTTT
J: TRBJ1-3; size: medium-sized; V: TRBV6-8; D: NA; CDR3: CASRDSTGNTIYF; DNA: TGTGCCAGCAGGGACAGTACTGGAAACACCATATATTTT
J: TRBJ2-6; size: once; V: TRBV5-1; D: NA; CDR3: CASSLGEGGANVLTF; DNA: TGCGCCAGCAGCTTGGGGGAAGGTGGGGCCAACGTCCTGACTTTC
J: TRBJ1-5; size: once; V: TRBV29-1; D: TRBD1; CDR3: CSVAQGEYQPQHF; DNA: TGCAGCGTCGCACAGGGGGAATATCAGCCCCAGCATTTT
J: TRBJ1-4; size: once; V: TRBV19; D: NA; CDR3: CASSGGATNEKLFF; DNA: TGTGCCAGTAGTGGTGGGGCAACTAATGAAAAACTGTTTTTT
J: TRBJ2-2; size: NA; V: TRBV6-7; D: NA; CDR3: CASRVAGELFF; DNA: TGTGCCAGCAGGGTTGCCGGGGAGCTGTTTTTT
J: TRBJ2-2; size: NA; V: TRBV9; D: NA; CDR3: CASSTAGANTGELFF; DNA: TGTGCCAGCAGTACAGCGGGTGCGAACACCGGGGAGCTGTTTTTT
J: TRBJ2-2; size: NA; V: TRBV19; D: NA; CDR3: CASSIQGLAGELFF; DNA: TGTGCCAGTAGTATCCAGGGCTTGGCCGGGGAGCTGTTTTTT
J: TRBJ2-7; size: NA; V: TRBV29-1; D: TRBD2; CDR3: CSVDGLAGGSSYEQYF; DNA: TGCAGCGTTGATGGACTAGCGGGAGGGAGCTCCTACGAGCAGTACTTC
J: TRBJ1-1; size: few; V: TRBV6-8; D: NA; CDR3: CASNTRTRKAFF; DNA: TGTGCCAGCAATACGAGGACACGTAAAGCTTTCTTT
J: TRBJ1-5; size: NA; V: TRBV28; D: NA; CDR3: CASSSPGELQPQHF; DNA: TGTGCCAGCAGTTCTCCGGGGGAATTACAGCCCCAGCATTTT
J: TRBJ2-7; size: NA; V: TRBV18; D: TRBD2; CDR3: CASSPYVAGVNEQYF; DNA: TGTGCCAGCTCACCCTACGTAGCGGGGGTCAACGAGCAGTACTTC
J: TRBJ1-1; size: few; V: TRBV9; D: NA; CDR3: CASIKWVGTEAFF; DNA: TGTGCCAGCATTAAATGGGTAGGAACTGAAGCTTTCTTT
J: TRBJ2-1; size: NA; V: TRBV29-1; D: TRBD1; CDR3: CSVEGQGAGTYNEQFF; DNA: TGCAGCGTTGAAGGACAGGGGGCCGGAACCTACAATGAGCAGTTCTTC
J: TRBJ2-1; size: few; V: TRBV11-3; D: TRBD2; CDR3: CASSGGLAGLNEQFF; DNA: TGTGCCAGCAGCGGGGGACTAGCGGGGCTCAATGAGCAGTTCTTC
J: TRBJ2-2; size: few; V: TRBV28; D: NA; CDR3: CASGIRAVRSGELFF; DNA: TGTGCCAGCGGAATACGGGCGGTACGCAGTGGGGAGCTGTTTTTT
J: TRBJ2-2; size: NA; V: TRBV5-1; D: NA; CDR3: CASSTWDGTGELFF; DNA: TGCGCCAGCAGCACCTGGGACGGCACCGGGGAGCTGTTTTTT
J: TRBJ2-3; size: many; V: TRBV6-8; D: TRBD2; CDR3: CAIRKGLAGSPGSTDTQYF; DNA: TGTGCCATCAGAAAGGGACTAGCGGGATCGCCCGGCTCCACAGATACGCAGTATTTT
J: TRBJ1-1; size: few; V: TRBV27; D: NA; CDR3: CASSLSRNTEAFF; DNA: TGTGCCAGCAGTTTATCGAGGAACACTGAAGCTTTCTTT
J: TRBJ2-3; size: NA; V: TRBV28; D: NA; CDR3: CASSRIGARADTQYF; DNA: TGTGCCAGCAGTAGGATAGGGGCCCGGGCAGATACGCAGTATTTT
J: TRBJ1-4; size: many; V: TRBV6-8; D: NA; CDR3: CASRRDFSFTNEKLFF; DNA: TGTGCCAGCAGACGGGATTTTAGCTTTACTAATGAAAAACTGTTTTTT
J: TRBJ1-6; size: NA; V: TRBV18; D: NA; CDR3: CASSRGSYNNSPLHF; DNA: TGTGCCAGCTCACGCGGCAGTTATAATAATTCACCCCTCCACTTT
J: TRBJ2-3; size: medium-sized; V: TRBV6-8; D: NA; CDR3: CASSYGQGVTDTQYF; DNA: TGTGCCAGCAGTTACGGGCAGGGTGTCACAGATACGCAGTATTTT
J: TRBJ2-7; size: once; V: TRBV18; D: NA; CDR3: CASSLGPLDEQYF; DNA: TGTGCCAGCTCCCTCGGGCCCCTTGACGAGCAGTACTTC